What follows are 14 T cell receptor beta chains derived from one specimen sequenced in a study of CD8+ T cells in alopecia areata. Treatment reported: oral pan-JAK inhibitor, 5-10 mg twice daily. Investigators isolated RNA and reverse transcribed it into cDNA to act as the sequencing template. TCRdb's copy holds only in-frame clones and misses some; the assay was immunoSEQ multiplex PCR. The table has about 200,000 clones, 50% to 60% seen once. The source was CD4+ T cells sorted from blood, collected at week 4, from a patient treated with tofacitinib. The receptors derive from a human donor with alopecia areata.

This clone was seen only a few times. The J gene is TRBJ1-5, the V gene TRBV29-1; D may be TRBD1 (5 bases). This CDR3 contains 13 residues. V lost 2 bases and J 4 bases, leaving 9 bases between the germline ends. CDR1 and CDR2 from the germline V gene are SQVTM and ANQGSEA. The DNA for the CDR3 is TGCAGCGTTGAACTGGGGGGAAATCAGCCCCAGCATTTT. It encodes CSVELGGNQPQHF.

This clone showed up just a few times. The V call is TRBV25-1, the J call TRBJ1-6; the match to TRBD1 covers 8 bases. Per germline, CDR1 MGHDK and CDR2 SYGVNS. With 5 bases clipped from V and 6 bases from J, the junction kept 6 bases outside the gene matches. The CDR3 has 15 residues. The CDR3 region has the DNA TGTGCCAGCAGTTCCGACAGGGGCCTTAATTCACCCCTCCACTTT. Translation gives CASSSDRGLNSPLHF.

This clone was found a few times. This rearrangement joins TRBV29-1 to TRBJ1-4, with 8 bases aligning to TRBD1. This CDR3 is built from 17 residues. Germline values: CDR1 SQVTM, CDR2 ANQGSEA. The V segment lost 7 bases and the J segment 4 bases; nucleotides outside the gene matches: 17. CDR3 in DNA: TGCAGCGCCCAGACAAGGTCGACAGGGGCCCGTAATGAAAAACTGTTTTTT. The encoded protein is CSAQTRSTGARNEKLFF.

This chain links TRBV9 with TRBJ2-5, with D perhaps matching TRBD1 (6 bases). V lost 3 bases, J lost 1 base, and 10 bases lay in between. CDR3 size: 14 residues. The germline gives CDR1 SGDLS, CDR2 YYNGEE. The CDR3 sequence: CASSELGGQETQYF. CDR3 DNA: TGTGCCAGCAGCGAACTAGGGGGCCAAGAGACCCAGTACTTC.

The chain employs TRBV11-2 and TRBJ1-3; D not resolved. CDR1 is SGHAT, CDR2 FQNNGV, per germline. The CDR3 length is 13 residues. Trimming cost V 0 bases and J 5 bases, with 5 bases left between them. DNA for the CDR3: TGTGCCAGCAGCTTAGATCGTAGAAACACCATATATTTT. Translation gives CASSLDRRNTIYF. The whole variable domain, remainder taken from reference TRBV11-2 and TRBJ1-3, is EAGVAQSPRYKIIEKRQSVAFWCNPISGHATLYWYQQILGQGPKLLIQFQNNGVVDDSQLPKDRFSAERLKGVDSTLKIQPAKLEDSAVYLCASSLDRRNTIYFGEGSWLTVV.

V and J are TRBV5-4 and TRBJ1-2, with D perhaps TRBD1 (6 bases). Germline-derived CDR1 and CDR2 are SGHNT and YYREEE (reference sequence). CDR3 size: 15 residues. V lost 4 bases and J 0 bases, leaving 13 bases between the germline ends. The CDR3 nucleotides are TGTGCCAGCAGCCACTGGACAGCTTCTAACTATGGCTACACCTTC. Amino acid sequence: CASSHWTASNYGYTF.

The V call is TRBV15, the J call TRBJ1-2, with TRBD1 as a possible D gene (5 bases). The CDR3 runs to 15 residues. Trimming left V 4 bases short and J 0 bases short, with 12 bases between. CDR1 and CDR2 (germline): LNHNV, YYDKDF (reference sequence). The CDR3 bases are TGTGCCACCAGCAAAAGACAGCTACCTAACTATGGCTACACCTTC. This translates into CATSKRQLPNYGYTF. The full variable domain, rest sourced from reference TRBV15 and TRBJ1-2, is DAMVIQNPRYQVTQFGKPVTLSCSQTLNHNVMYWYQQKSSQAPKLLFHYYDKDFNNEADTPDNFQSRRPNTSFCFLDIRSPGLGDTAMYLCATSKRQLPNYGYTFGSGTRLTVV.

The DNA for the CDR3 is TGTGCCAGCAGCCCGGGGGCCAGAGAGACCCAGTACTTC. Protein sequence: CASSPGARETQYF. The chain has TRBV6-1 and TRBJ2-5; tentatively, D is TRBD1 or TRBD2 (6 bases each). The CDR3 loop spans 13 amino acids. Germline V CDR1 and CDR2: MNHNS, SASEGT. Trimming took off 6 bases at V and 4 bases at J, with 12 bases between the two ends.

The chain uses TRBV30 and TRBJ1-6; D gene uncertain. Trimming shortened V by 0 bases and J by 5 bases, and 8 bases separated the two germline ends. Germline CDR1 is GTSNPN and CDR2 is SVGIG (reference sequence). The CDR3 spans 14 residues. Here the CDR3 reads CAWSVRTDNSPLHF. The CDR3 DNA sequence: TGTGCCTGGAGTGTACGAACCGATAATTCACCCCTCCACTTT.

The rearrangement joins TRBV30 to TRBJ1-5; D might be TRBD1 (6 bases). V shed 7 bases and J shed 6 bases, with 10 bases lying between them. Germline V lookup: CDR1 GTSNPN, CDR2 SVGIG (reference sequence). This CDR3 contains 11 residues. DNA for the CDR3: TGTGCCTTAGGGGGGCCTCAGCCCCAGCATTTT. Translated, it gives CALGGPQPQHF.

The V call is TRBV29-1, the J call TRBJ1-6; D unresolved. The length of the CDR3 is 13 residues. Between the trimmed V and J ends, which lost 7 bases and 5 bases, there was a span of 12 bases. Germline CDR1 SQVTM, CDR2 ANQGSEA. The CDR3 loop is CSALGSDNSPLHF. The DNA of the CDR3 is TGCAGCGCCCTGGGTAGTGATAATTCACCCCTCCACTTT.

This clone was recorded a few times. The gene calls are TRBV19 and TRBJ2-2; D ambiguous. CDR3 size: 14 residues. Deletions cut 2 bases from V and 0 bases from J, with 4 bases between. Germline-derived CDR1 and CDR2 are LNHDA and SQIVND (reference sequence). This chain's CDR3 is CASSIYPNTGELFF. CDR3 DNA sequence: TGTGCCAGTAGTATATACCCGAACACCGGGGAGCTGTTTTTT.

The chain recombines TRBV9 with TRBJ2-2, with D hard to call. V was cut by 4 bases and J by 7 bases, with 20 bases left in between. This CDR3 has 16 residues. Germline CDR1 and CDR2: SGDLS and YYNGEE. The CDR3 DNA follows: TGTGCCAGCAGCTCCTGGACGGACCCTGACGTCGGGGAGCTGTTTTTT. Amino acids: CASSSWTDPDVGELFF.

The chain combines TRBV6-6 with TRBJ2-5; a weak D match, TRBD2 (6 bases). Germline V lookup: CDR1 MNHNY, CDR2 SVGAGI (reference sequence). Trimming removed 1 base at V and 5 bases at J, with 11 bases between. The CDR3 length is 14 residues. CDR3 in amino acids: CASSYLTSRETQYF. CDR3 in DNA: TGTGCCAGCAGTTACTTAACTAGCAGGGAGACCCAGTACTTC.